Listed below are T cell receptor beta chains from one sample, sequenced in a study of blood T cells in healthy people across ages. TCRdb reprocessed the 5' RACE reads with MiXCR, giving one entry per CDR3 protein. The sample holds 1.5 million or so distinct CDR3 sequences, around 42% seen once. The sample comprised blood. The receptors stem from a woman aged 18-30 years in good health. Both conserved end residues are part of each CDR3. A D gene is named only where the DNA matches it firmly. Clone size is stated in some rows and not others, as once, few, many or a class when expanded.

v_call: TRBV20-1
clone_size: -
d_call: -
j_call: TRBJ2-7
cdr3_nt: TGCAGTGCCGCCCAGAGCTCCTACGAGCAGTACTTC
cdr3_aa: CSAAQSSYEQYF

v_call: TRBV4-1
clone_size: -
d_call: TRBD1
j_call: TRBJ1-5
cdr3_nt: TGCGCCAGCAGCCTCGGCGACAGGGCATATCAGCCCCAGCATTTT
cdr3_aa: CASSLGDRAYQPQHF

v_call: TRBV6-1
clone_size: few
d_call: -
j_call: TRBJ1-2
cdr3_nt: TGTGCCAGCAGTGAAGCGGAAGGGTTCCTCTATGGCTACACCTTC
cdr3_aa: CASSEAEGFLYGYTF

v_call: TRBV27
clone_size: -
d_call: TRBD1
j_call: TRBJ1-2
cdr3_nt: TGTGCCAGCAGCAGAACTCTGACAGGGGGTGGTGGCTACACCTTC
cdr3_aa: CASSRTLTGGGGYTF

v_call: TRBV6-1
clone_size: -
d_call: -
j_call: TRBJ1-5
cdr3_nt: TGTGCCAGCAGTGAAGCTTCGGGTCTTAGCAATCAGCCCCAGCATTTT
cdr3_aa: CASSEASGLSNQPQHF

v_call: TRBV7-2
clone_size: -
d_call: -
j_call: TRBJ2-1
cdr3_nt: TGTGCCAGCAGCCAAATGTGCAATGAGCAGTTCTTC
cdr3_aa: CASSQMCNEQFF

v_call: TRBV5-6
clone_size: -
d_call: -
j_call: TRBJ2-5
cdr3_nt: TGTGCCAGCAGCCCACCTTTAAGTTGGACCCAGTACTTC
cdr3_aa: CASSPPLSWTQYF

v_call: TRBV6-6
clone_size: -
d_call: -
j_call: TRBJ1-2
cdr3_nt: TGTGCCAGCAGTTACTCCCCCGTGAACTATGGCTACACCTTC
cdr3_aa: CASSYSPVNYGYTF

v_call: TRBV3-1
clone_size: -
d_call: -
j_call: TRBJ2-1
cdr3_nt: TGTGCCAGCAGTCCCAATCATGCTAGCGCAAAGCAGTTCTTC
cdr3_aa: CASSPNHASAKQFF

v_call: TRBV12-3/TRBV12-4
clone_size: -
d_call: -
j_call: TRBJ1-1
cdr3_nt: TGTGCCAGCAGTTTAGGCCAACGGGGGTGGTCTGAAGCTTTCTTT
cdr3_aa: CASSLGQRGWSEAFF

v_call: TRBV7-9
clone_size: -
d_call: -
j_call: TRBJ2-5
cdr3_nt: TGTGCCAGCAGCAGGACGGGGACCCCAATAGGGACCCAGTACTTC
cdr3_aa: CASSRTGTPIGTQYF

v_call: TRBV11-2
clone_size: -
d_call: TRBD1
j_call: TRBJ2-5
cdr3_nt: TGTGCCAGCAGTCAACTCCACGGCAGGGGGCAAGAGACCCAGTACTTC
cdr3_aa: CASSQLHGRGQETQYF

v_call: TRBV5-1
clone_size: -
d_call: TRBD2
j_call: TRBJ2-7
cdr3_nt: TGCGCCAGCAGCCCGGGACTAGCGGGGGCCTTCAATGAGCAGTACTTC
cdr3_aa: CASSPGLAGAFNEQYF

v_call: TRBV28
clone_size: -
d_call: -
j_call: TRBJ1-2
cdr3_nt: TGTGCCAGCAGTTTCTCTGCCAGACTCGGCTACACCTTC
cdr3_aa: CASSFSARLGYTF

v_call: TRBV28
clone_size: -
d_call: -
j_call: TRBJ2-1
cdr3_nt: TGTGCCAGCAGACTACAGGGTTTTTCCTACAATGAGCAGTTCTTC
cdr3_aa: CASRLQGFSYNEQFF

v_call: TRBV6-5
clone_size: -
d_call: -
j_call: TRBJ1-2
cdr3_nt: TGTGCCAGCAGTTACGCAGACAGAGCTAACTATGGCTACACCTTC
cdr3_aa: CASSYADRANYGYTF

v_call: TRBV29-1
clone_size: few
d_call: -
j_call: TRBJ2-7
cdr3_nt: TGCAGCGTTGACGGTACCGGGACGGATAGCGAGCAGTACTTC
cdr3_aa: CSVDGTGTDSEQYF